This T cell receptor (beta chain) came from a study of identical twins. Study-level results: Cord blood beta clonotypes that were abundant carried fewer insertions, and memory repertoires showed no such trend.

CDR1 is SGHRS and CDR2 is YFSETQ in the germline V gene. Trimming cost V 9 bases and J 0 bases; bases outside gene matches: 3. This CDR3 is 13 amino acids long. MiXCR, run by TCRdb on the 5' RACE reads, gives a single entry per CDR3 protein. Here the sample spans more than 600,000 distinct CDR3 sequences, about 20% being singletons. In the case of this clonotype: Its target is unknown.

A further study also used this sample, focusing on T cells expressing NK-cell markers.

V gene TRBV5-1 combines with J gene TRBJ2-3; 8 nucleotides align to TRBD2. The material sequenced was PBMCs. The origin of this receptor is a woman aged 18-29 years in good health. The chain's CDR3 is CATGGLSTDTQYF. CDR3 coding DNA: TGCGCCACGGGGGGGCTTAGCACAGATACGCAGTATTTT.